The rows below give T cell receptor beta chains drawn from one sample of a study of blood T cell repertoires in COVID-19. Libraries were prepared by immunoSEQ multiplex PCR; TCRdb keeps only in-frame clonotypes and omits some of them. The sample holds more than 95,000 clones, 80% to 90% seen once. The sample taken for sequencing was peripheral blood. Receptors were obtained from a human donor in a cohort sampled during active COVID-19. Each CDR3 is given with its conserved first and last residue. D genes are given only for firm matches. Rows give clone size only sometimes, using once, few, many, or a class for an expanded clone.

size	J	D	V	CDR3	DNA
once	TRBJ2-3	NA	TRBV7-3	CASSSRQTTDTQYF	TGTGCCAGCAGCTCCCGACAGACCACAGATACGCAGTATTTT
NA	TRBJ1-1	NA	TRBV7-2	CASSSRFPTGLNTEAFF	TGTGCCAGCAGCTCCCGTTTCCCGACAGGCCTGAACACTGAAGCTTTCTTT
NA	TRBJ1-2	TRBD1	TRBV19	CASSIDRDRVSGYTF	TGTGCCAGTAGTATAGACCGGGACAGGGTTTCCGGCTACACCTTC
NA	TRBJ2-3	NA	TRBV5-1	CASSFDNTDTQYF	TGCGCCAGCAGCTTCGACAACACAGATACGCAGTATTTT
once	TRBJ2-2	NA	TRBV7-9	CASSLIRTRGNTGELFF	TGTGCCAGCAGCTTAATACGCACCAGGGGGAACACCGGGGAGCTGTTTTTT
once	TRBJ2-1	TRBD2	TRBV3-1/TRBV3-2	CASSRVSSGNSEQFF	TGTGCCAGCAGCCGGGTCTCTAGCGGGAACAGTGAGCAGTTCTTC
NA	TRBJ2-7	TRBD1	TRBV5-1	CASSPRSTGTAWEQYF	TGCGCCAGCAGCCCCCGGTCGACCGGGACAGCTTGGGAGCAGTACTTC
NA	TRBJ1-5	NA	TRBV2	CASTRQTNQPQHF	TGTGCCAGTACCAGACAGACCAATCAGCCCCAGCATTTT
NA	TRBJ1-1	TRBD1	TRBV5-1	CASSRQGDTEAFF	TGCGCCAGCAGCCGACAGGGGGACACTGAAGCTTTCTTT
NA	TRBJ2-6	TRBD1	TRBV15	CATKAGGAGANVLTF	TGTGCCACCAAGGCAGGGGGTGCTGGGGCCAACGTCCTGACTTTC
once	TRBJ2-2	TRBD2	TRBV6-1	CASSELAGGPGELFF	TGTGCCAGCAGTGAACTAGCGGGGGGGCCCGGGGAGCTGTTTTTT
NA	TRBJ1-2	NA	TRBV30	CAWSFVYGYTF	TGTGCCTGGAGTTTCGTGTATGGCTACACCTTC
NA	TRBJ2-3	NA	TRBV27	CASSHPYTDTQYF	TGTGCCAGCAGTCATCCCTACACAGATACGCAGTATTTT
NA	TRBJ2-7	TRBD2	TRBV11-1	CASSSEGGFEQYF	TGTGCCAGCAGCTCCGAGGGAGGGTTCGAGCAGTACTTC
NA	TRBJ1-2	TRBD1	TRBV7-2	CASSLDGSGGFGYTF	TGTGCCAGCAGCTTAGATGGGTCAGGGGGCTTTGGCTACACCTTC
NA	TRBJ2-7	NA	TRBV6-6	CASSKKAGYNEQYF	TGTGCCAGCAGCAAAAAGGCAGGGTACAACGAGCAGTACTTC
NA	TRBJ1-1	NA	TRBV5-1	CASSFSGTEAFF	TGCGCCAGCAGCTTCAGCGGGACTGAAGCTTTCTTT
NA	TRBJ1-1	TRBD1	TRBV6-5	CASSAGTAHTEAFF	TGTGCCAGCAGCGCCGGGACAGCGCACACTGAAGCTTTCTTT
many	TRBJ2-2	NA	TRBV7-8	CASSPGEGGELFF	TGTGCCAGCAGCCCAGGGGAGGGCGGGGAGCTGTTTTTT
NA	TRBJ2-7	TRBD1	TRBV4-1	CASSRTAQGAYEQYF	TGCGCCAGCAGCCGGACCGCACAGGGGGCCTACGAGCAGTACTTC
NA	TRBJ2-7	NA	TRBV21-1	CASSKTSSDEQYF	TGTGCCAGCAGCAAGACTAGCTCCGACGAGCAGTACTTC
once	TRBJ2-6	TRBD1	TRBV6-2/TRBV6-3	CASSGTEKSSGANVLTF	TGTGCCAGCAGTGGGACAGAAAAGAGCTCTGGGGCCAACGTCCTGACTTTC
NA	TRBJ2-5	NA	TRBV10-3	CATSGGQPYQETQYF	TGTGCCACCTCGGGGGGCCAGCCGTACCAAGAGACCCAGTACTTC
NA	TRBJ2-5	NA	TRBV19	CASSMGGPETQYF	TGTGCCAGTAGTATGGGGGGGCCGGAGACCCAGTACTTC
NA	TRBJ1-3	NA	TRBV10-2	CASSEGGSGNTIYF	TGCGCCAGCAGTGAGGGAGGTTCTGGAAACACCATATATTTT
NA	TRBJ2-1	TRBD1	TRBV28	CASSYPDRGHRTEQFF	TGTGCCAGCAGTTACCCGGACAGGGGGCATCGTACTGAGCAGTTCTTC
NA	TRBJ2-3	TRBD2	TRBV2	CASSAGTKLTDTQYF	TGTGCCAGCTCCGCCGGGACTAAGCTCACAGATACGCAGTATTTT
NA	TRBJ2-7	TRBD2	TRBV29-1	CSVEEIVAGGPYEQYF	TGCAGCGTTGAAGAGATAGTAGCGGGAGGCCCCTACGAGCAGTACTTC
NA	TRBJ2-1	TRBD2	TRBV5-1	CASSSEAGTSGGGQFF	TGCGCCAGCAGCTCGGAGGCCGGGACTAGCGGAGGGGGGCAGTTCTTC
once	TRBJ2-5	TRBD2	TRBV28	CASSPSGRAPETQYF	TGTGCCAGCAGTCCTAGCGGGAGGGCCCCGGAGACCCAGTACTTC
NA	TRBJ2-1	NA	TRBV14	CASSPIFSVYEQFF	TGTGCCAGCAGCCCTATATTTAGCGTCTATGAGCAGTTCTTC
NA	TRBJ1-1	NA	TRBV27	CASSSLGGADTEAFF	TGTGCCAGCAGCTCACTCGGGGGGGCAGACACTGAAGCTTTCTTT
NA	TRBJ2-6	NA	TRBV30	CAWSVRGSSKIGANVLTF	TGTGCCTGGAGTGTGCGGGGATCCTCCAAAATCGGGGCCAACGTCCTGACTTTC
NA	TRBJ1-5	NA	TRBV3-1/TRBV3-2	CASSQDLTGGQPQHF	TGTGCCAGCAGCCAAGATTTAACGGGGGGTCAGCCCCAGCATTTT
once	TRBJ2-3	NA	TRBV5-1	CASLPAAGVDTQYF	TGCGCCAGCCTTCCAGCGGCAGGGGTCGATACGCAGTATTTT
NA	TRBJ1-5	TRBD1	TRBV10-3	CAIRDGTGTQPQHF	TGTGCCATCAGGGATGGGACAGGGACTCAGCCCCAGCATTTT
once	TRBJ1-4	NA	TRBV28	CASKRTRNEKLFF	TGTGCCAGCAAGAGGACAAGGAATGAAAAACTGTTTTTT
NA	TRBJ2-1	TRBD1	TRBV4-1	CASSRDSTGGSYNEQFF	TGCGCCAGCAGCCGAGACTCGACAGGGGGCTCCTACAATGAGCAGTTCTTC
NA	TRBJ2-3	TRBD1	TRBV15	CATSTRDRGTDTQYF	TGTGCCACCAGCACCCGGGACAGGGGCACAGATACGCAGTATTTT
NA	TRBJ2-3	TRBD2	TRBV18	CASSSLRGSSGRTSDTQYF	TGTGCCAGCTCATCATTACGGGGGTCTAGCGGGAGAACGTCAGATACGCAGTATTTT
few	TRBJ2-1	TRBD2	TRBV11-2	CASSWREGQTEQFF	TGTGCCAGCAGTTGGCGGGAGGGCCAGACTGAGCAGTTCTTC
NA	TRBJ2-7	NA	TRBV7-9	CASSPRQGQGEQYF	TGTGCCAGCAGCCCCCGGCAGGGTCAGGGGGAGCAGTACTTC